Below are 24 T cell receptor beta chains sequenced from a single sample in a study of blood T cell repertoires in COVID-19. The repertoire was sequenced with immunoSEQ multiplex PCR; TCRdb's copy has only in-frame clones and lacks some. The data hold tens of thousands of clones, with around 83% observed a single time. The sample consisted of peripheral blood. The receptors originated from a man in his sixties with COVID-19, enrolled during active disease.

The V gene is TRBV7-3, the J gene TRBJ2-3, with 9 bases that match TRBD2. The CDR3 runs 16 residues. CDR1 SGHTA and CDR2 FQGTGA come from the germline V gene. Trimming removed 2 bases from V and 2 bases from J; junction bases left unmatched: 5. CDR3: CASSLGGGRATDTQYF. The CDR3 DNA reads as TGTGCCAGCAGCTTAGGTGGCGGGAGGGCCACAGATACGCAGTATTTT.

The chain links TRBV19 to TRBJ2-7; 9 positions agree with TRBD1. Germline V gene lookup returns CDR1 LNHDA and CDR2 SQIVND (reference sequence). This CDR3 contains 11 residues. The CDR3 DNA reads TGTTTCCAGGGACAGGGTGGGGAGCAGTACTTC. Translating it yields CFQGQGGEQYF.

This chain connects TRBV19 to TRBJ2-1, with 7 bases fitting TRBD2. This CDR3 is 14 amino acids long. J lost 2 bases, V lost 10 bases, and 8 bases had no gene match. CDR1 LNHDA and CDR2 SQIVND come from the germline V gene (reference sequence). CDR3 sequence reads: CATVSGLTYNEQFF. The CDR3 DNA reads TGTGCCACCGTTTCGGGACTAACCTACAATGAGCAGTTCTTC. Full variable domain (rest looked up from reference TRBV19 and TRBJ2-1): DGGITQSPKYLFRKEGQNVTLSCEQNLNHDAMYWYRQDPGQGLRLIYYSQIVNDFQKGDIAEGYSVSREKKESFPLTVTSAQKNPTAFYLCATVSGLTYNEQFFGPGTRLTVL.

This rearrangement joins TRBV6-6 to TRBJ1-5; no clear D. V gave up 7 bases and J gave up 1 base, with 11 bases separating them. This CDR3 comprises 14 residues. In germline, CDR1 is MNHNY, CDR2 SVGAGI (reference sequence). As DNA, the CDR3 is TGTGCCAGCATCTCCGGTCCCAGCAATCAGCCCCAGCATTTT. Amino acids: CASISGPSNQPQHF.

This clone showed up just a few times. V usage is TRBV7-9 and J usage is TRBJ2-5, with 7 bases identical to TRBD2. The junction had 7 bases not matched to a gene; V was cut back by 4 bases and J by 2 bases. CDR1 is SEHNR and CDR2 is FQNEAQ in the germline V gene (reference sequence). The CDR3 is 15 residues long. The CDR3 DNA reads as TGTGCCAGCAGCTCCTGGACTAGTCGTCAAGAGACCCAGTACTTC. This gives the protein CASSSWTSRQETQYF.

The chain is built from TRBV28 and TRBJ1-2; D might be TRBD1 (5 bases). The CDR3 totals 13 residues. Germline CDR1 and CDR2: MDHEN and SYDVKM. Trimming cost V 8 bases and J 8 bases, with 18 bases left between them. For the CDR3, the DNA is TGTGCCAGCGGGGTTAGGGGTACTTGGGGCTACACCTTC. Its protein product is CASGVRGTWGYTF.

There are a few counts of this clone. The chain is built from TRBV11-2 and TRBJ2-3; 10 nucleotides align to TRBD2. V gave up 4 bases and J gave up 7 bases; unmatched junction bases: 11. This CDR3 is 16 amino acids long. Looked up from germline, CDR1 is SGHAT and CDR2 is FQNNGV. The CDR3 region is CASSSTAGGPRNTQYF. CDR3 DNA: TGTGCCAGCAGCTCAACAGCGGGGGGGCCGAGAAATACGCAGTATTTT.

The chain links TRBV28 to TRBJ1-1; D ambiguous. Between the trimmed V and J ends, which lost 7 bases and 6 bases, there was a span of 12 bases. CDR3 length: 12 residues. CDR1 and CDR2 (germline): MDHEN, SYDVKM. The CDR3 sequence: CASTKSGPEAFF. DNA of the CDR3: TGTGCCAGCACTAAGTCGGGTCCTGAAGCTTTCTTT. Full variable domain (missing parts from reference TRBV28 and TRBJ1-1): DVKVTQSSRYLVKRTGEKVFLECVQDMDHENMFWYRQDPGLGLRLIYFSYDVKMKEKGDIPEGYSVSREKKERFSLILESASTNQTSMYLCASTKSGPEAFFGQGTRLTVV.

J is TRBJ1-1 and V is TRBV6-5; 12 positions agree with TRBD1. Germline V gene sequence: CDR1 MNHEY, CDR2 SVGAGI. This CDR3 spans 14 amino acids. The V segment lost 6 bases and the J segment 8 bases; nucleotides outside the gene matches: 7. As DNA, the CDR3 is TGTGCCAGCAGAACCGGGACAGGGGGCTCGGAAGCTTTCTTT. This gives the protein CASRTGTGGSEAFF.

The sample holds one count of this clone. The chain links TRBV19 to TRBJ2-1; TRBD2 aligns across 13 bases. From germline, CDR1 is LNHDA and CDR2 SQIVND (reference sequence). CDR3 length: 15 residues. V lost 6 bases to trimming and J lost 9 bases; unmatched junction nucleotides: 8. The CDR3 sequence: CASSPAGLAGVEQFF. The DNA for the CDR3 is TGTGCCAGTAGCCCTGCCGGACTAGCGGGAGTTGAGCAGTTCTTC.

The V gene is TRBV15, the J gene TRBJ2-5; 13 bases match TRBD2. The CDR3 contains 18 residues. Germline CDR1 reads LNHNV; CDR2 reads YYDKDF (reference sequence). V shed 3 bases, J shed 6 bases, and the junction held 13 bases outside the gene matches. This chain's CDR3 is CATSSPQGRLAGGKTQYF. The CDR3 DNA follows: TGTGCCACCAGCAGCCCGCAGGGCAGACTAGCGGGGGGAAAGACCCAGTACTTC.

V and J are TRBV6-5 and TRBJ2-5; D ambiguous. CDR1 and CDR2 (germline): MNHEY, SVGAGI. The CDR3 runs to 14 residues. Trimming stripped 0 bases from V and 1 base from J, with 6 bases between. The CDR3 loop is CASSYSGGQETQYF. The CDR3 DNA reads as TGTGCCAGCAGTTACTCCGGTGGCCAAGAGACCCAGTACTTC.

The chain has TRBV28 and TRBJ1-2; TRBD1 agrees at 9 bases. The CDR3 covers 16 residues. Germline V CDR1 and CDR2: MDHEN, SYDVKM. V lost 3 bases to trimming and J lost 2 bases; unmatched junction nucleotides: 7. The CDR3: CASSFPPGQGNYGYTF. The CDR3 DNA reads TGTGCCAGCAGTTTTCCACCGGGACAGGGAAACTATGGCTACACCTTC.

This chain links TRBV11-2 with TRBJ2-1; possibly TRBD2 for D (6 bases). The CDR3 runs to 15 residues. The ends were cut back, 5 bases at V and 4 bases at J, with 15 bases in the middle. Germline V gene data show CDR1 as SGHAT and CDR2 as FQNNGV. Here the CDR3 DNA reads TGTGCCAGCAGCCCCCGGGAGATTGGGTACAATGAGCAGTTCTTC. Amino acids: CASSPREIGYNEQFF.

The CDR3 loop is CASTREQGETEAFF. Written as DNA, the CDR3 is TGTGCCAGCACGAGGGAACAGGGTGAGACTGAAGCTTTCTTT. The chain joins TRBV2 to TRBJ1-1; D is possibly TRBD1 (6 bases). V was pared by 7 bases and J by 5 bases, with 17 bases between. The CDR3 consists of 14 residues. From germline, CDR1 is SNHLY and CDR2 FYNNEI.

This sequence joins TRBV30 and TRBJ1-1, with D possibly TRBD1 on 6 matching bases. Germline CDR1 GTSNPN, CDR2 SVGIG (reference sequence). This CDR3 has 13 residues. V was trimmed by 1 base and J by 9 bases, leaving 15 bases between them. Here the CDR3 DNA reads TGTGCCTGGAGTGGAGACAGGTCCGGTAAAGCTTTCTTT. Protein product: CAWSGDRSGKAFF.

The rearrangement links TRBV5-4 to TRBJ2-7, with 9 bases matching TRBD2. V lost 1 base and J lost 2; bases outside the gene matches: 4. The CDR3 runs 15 residues. CDR1 is SGHNT, CDR2 YYREEE, per germline (reference sequence). The CDR3 DNA reads TGTGCCAGCAGCTTGAATGGCGGGAGGGCCTACGAGCAGTACTTC. Protein sequence: CASSLNGGRAYEQYF.

This chain links TRBV13 with TRBJ2-3; D gene ambiguous. The CDR3 is 13 residues long. V lost 1 base and J 6 bases, leaving 8 bases between the germline ends. Germline V gene lookup returns CDR1 PRHDT and CDR2 FYEKMQ (reference sequence). CDR3 protein: CASSLVSGDTQYF. The CDR3 DNA sequence: TGTGCCAGCAGCTTAGTGTCAGGCGATACGCAGTATTTT.

The chain is built from TRBV11-2 and TRBJ2-5; D may be TRBD1 (7 bases). The V end was cut by 4 bases, the J end by 4 bases, with 19 bases between. CDR1 is SGHAT and CDR2 is FQNNGV in the germline V gene. The CDR3 totals 16 residues. CDR3 sequence reads: CASSWRGRQGAETQYF. DNA for the CDR3: TGTGCCAGCAGCTGGCGGGGAAGACAGGGCGCAGAGACCCAGTACTTC.

The sample holds a few counts of this clone. The limits of the CDR3 on the DNA are not certain, so only TCRdb's listed CDR3 is given. The gene calls are TRBV5-4 and TRBJ2-6; TRBD1, the D gene given by the table, was not confirmed from the DNA. The CDR3 totals 18 residues, both ends included. In germline, CDR1 is SGHNT, CDR2 YYREEE (reference sequence). The CDR3 region is CASSFPGHLRLGANVLTF.

This clone was found once. The CDR3 coding sequence is TGTGCCAGCAGCTTTCGACTAGCGGGAGCTACAGATACGCAGTATTTT. It is translated as CASSFRLAGATDTQYF. The V and J genes are TRBV11-2 and TRBJ2-3; 12 nucleotides line up with TRBD2. Germline CDR1 SGHAT, CDR2 FQNNGV. V was clipped by 3 bases and J by 3 bases; unmatched bases: 4. The CDR3 runs to 16 residues.

The gene calls are TRBV5-5 and TRBJ1-1; perhaps TRBD1 as D (6 bases). V lost 2 bases, J lost 7 bases, and 18 bases lay in between. The CDR3 runs 15 residues. Germline lookup yields CDR1 SGHKS and CDR2 YYEKEE (reference sequence). The CDR3 DNA follows: TGTGCCAGCAGCTTTGGGGACACCCCGCCGGATGAAGCTTTCTTT. Protein: CASSFGDTPPDEAFF.

The V call is TRBV19, the J call TRBJ1-1; D remains ambiguous. The V and J ends lost 3 bases and 1 base respectively, with 6 bases between them. Germline CDR1 LNHDA, CDR2 SQIVND (reference sequence). CDR3 size: 13 residues. This chain's CDR3 is CASSIGANTEAFF. CDR3 bases: TGTGCCAGTAGTATTGGAGCGAACACTGAAGCTTTCTTT.

The rearrangement joins TRBV29-1 to TRBJ1-1; 10 bases are a match to TRBD1. Germline-derived CDR1 and CDR2 are SQVTM and ANQGSEA. Trimming cost V 7 bases and J 5 bases; bases outside gene matches: 4. This CDR3 has 12 amino acids. This CDR3 is CSGTGGKTEAFF. CDR3 sequence (DNA): TGCAGCGGGACAGGGGGGAAAACTGAAGCTTTCTTT.